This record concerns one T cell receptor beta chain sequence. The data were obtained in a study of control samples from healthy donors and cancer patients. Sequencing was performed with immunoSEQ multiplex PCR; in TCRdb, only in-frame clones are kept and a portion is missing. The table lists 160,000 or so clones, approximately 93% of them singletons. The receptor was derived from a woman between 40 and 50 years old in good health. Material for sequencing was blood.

The CDR3 DNA reads TGTGCCAGCAGCCCCGAGCGGGAGAGTGGGACAGATACGCAGTATTTT. Protein product: CASSPERESGTDTQYF. The V gene is TRBV3-1 (or the pseudogene TRBV3-2), the J gene TRBJ2-3; 8 bases agree with TRBD2. The V segment lost 4 bases and the J segment 3 bases; nucleotides outside the gene matches: 9. Germline V gene sequence: CDR1 LGHDT, CDR2 YNNKEL (reference sequence). CDR3 length equals 16 residues.